These 7 T cell receptor beta chains originate from one sample sequenced in a study of OX40 agonist ivuxolimab in advanced cancers. The repertoire was sequenced with immunoSEQ multiplex PCR; TCRdb's copy has only in-frame clones and lacks some. The sample includes about 72,000 clones, approximately 90% seen only once; the top ten take around 0.97%. The sample was CD4+ or CD8+ T cells sorted from blood, taken in a trial of the OX40 agonist ivuxolimab. The receptors stem from an adult with an advanced solid tumor such as melanoma, head and neck, liver or kidney cancer.

The J gene is TRBJ2-5, the V gene TRBV7-9; 7 bases map to TRBD2. The CDR3 runs 15 residues. CDR1 is SEHNR and CDR2 is FQNEAQ in the germline V gene (reference sequence). V shed 4 bases, J shed 5 bases, and the junction held 10 bases outside the gene matches. The CDR3: CASSWGGAGLETQYF. DNA for the CDR3: TGTGCCAGCAGCTGGGGGGGAGCGGGGCTCGAGACCCAGTACTTC.

Written as DNA, the CDR3 is TGTGCCATCAGTGGAGCGGGGATAACCTACGAGCAGTACTTC. It is translated as CAISGAGITYEQYF. J is TRBJ2-7 and V is TRBV10-3, with TRBD2 matching 7 bases. V dropped 4 bases and J dropped 2; count of bases not matched to a gene: 5. The germline V gene has CDR1 ENHRY and CDR2 SYGVKD. CDR3 length equals 14 residues.

J is TRBJ2-7 and V is TRBV6-6; the D gene is possibly TRBD1 (6 bases). The CDR3 sequence is 14 residues long. The V end was cut by 7 bases, the J end by 5 bases, with 18 bases between. Germline assignment: CDR1 MNHNY and CDR2 SVGAGI (reference sequence). CDR3 in amino acids: CASTKQGLSDEQYF. The CDR3 nucleotides read TGTGCCAGCACAAAACAGGGTCTAAGCGACGAGCAGTACTTC.

The chain has TRBV7-2 and TRBJ2-3; no definite D call. The germline V and J ends were trimmed by 5 bases and 5 bases, with 8 bases remaining between them. Germline values: CDR1 SGHTA, CDR2 FQGNSA. This CDR3 is 12 amino acids long. In DNA form, the CDR3 reads TGTGCCAGCAGCCCCCATCGAGATACGCAGTATTTT. It specifies CASSPHRDTQYF.

The chain uses TRBV5-1 and TRBJ2-7, with D hard to call. The CDR3 consists of 13 residues. V gave up 6 bases and J gave up 1 base, with 11 bases separating them. Germline CDR1 is SGHRS and CDR2 is YFSETQ. CDR3 in amino acids: CASTSSRSYEQYF. Written as DNA, the CDR3 is TGCGCCAGCACCTCAAGCCGTTCCTACGAGCAGTACTTC.

CDR3 sequence reads: CASSRGSGGGETQYF. In DNA, the CDR3 is TGCGCCAGCAGCCGAGGCAGCGGGGGTGGGGAGACCCAGTACTTC. The chain recombines TRBV4-3 with TRBJ2-5; 8 bases agree with TRBD2. V was pared by 4 bases and J by 5 bases, with 9 bases of the junction left unmatched. Germline CDR1 and CDR2: LGHNA and YSLEER. CDR3 size: 15 residues.

The chain combines TRBV5-5 with TRBJ1-5; D is ambiguous. The V end lost 2 bases, the J end lost 6 bases, and 15 bases lay between the germline ends. This CDR3 spans 15 amino acids. Looked up from germline, CDR1 is SGHKS and CDR2 is YYEKEE (reference sequence). CDR3 nucleotides: TGTGCCAGCAGCTTATATTCCCTCGCGGTTCAGCCCCAGCATTTT. Residues: CASSLYSLAVQPQHF.